The 29 T cell receptor beta chains in this list originate from one sample, sequenced in a study of blood T cell repertoires in COVID-19. The protocol was immunoSEQ multiplex PCR, while the TCRdb copy is restricted to in-frame clones and leaves out a portion. This sample yields over 150,000 clones, of which around 87% are seen a single time; around 0.5% belongs to the top ten. Input material: peripheral blood. Receptors originate from a man between 60 and 75 years old with COVID-19, enrolled during active disease.

The chain couples TRBV27 to TRBJ2-5, with D perhaps matching TRBD2 (5 bases). The CDR3 is 15 amino acids. Trimming cost V 7 bases and J 5 bases, with 20 bases left between them. The germline V gene encodes CDR1 MNHEY and CDR2 SMNVEV (reference sequence). The CDR3 loop reads CASMSLRAGGETQYF. The CDR3 coding sequence is TGTGCCAGCATGTCGCTACGGGCTGGAGGTGAGACCCAGTACTTC.

The rearrangement links TRBV5-1 to TRBJ2-2, with 9 bases aligning to TRBD1. The V segment lost 4 bases and the J segment 6 bases; nucleotides outside the gene matches: 4. The CDR3 is made up of 14 amino acids. CDR1 and CDR2 from the germline V gene are SGHRS and YFSETQ. The CDR3 sequence: CASSTRQGAGELFF. CDR3 nucleotide sequence: TGCGCCAGCAGCACGAGACAGGGGGCCGGGGAGCTGTTTTTT.

This chain links TRBV3-1 (or the pseudogene TRBV3-2) with TRBJ2-5; 15 nucleotides agree with TRBD2. The CDR3 consists of 17 residues. CDR1 and CDR2 from the germline V gene are LGHDT and YNNKEL (reference sequence). V lost 4 bases, J lost 2 bases, and 5 bases stayed unmatched. CDR3 sequence: CASSPTGLAGGQETQYF. The DNA of the CDR3 is TGTGCCAGCAGCCCGACCGGACTAGCGGGGGGGCAAGAGACCCAGTACTTC.

This clone was recorded once. The chain is built from TRBV2 and TRBJ2-1; TRBD2 aligns across 12 bases. The CDR3 extends over 15 amino acids. The germline gives CDR1 SNHLY, CDR2 FYNNEI. V trimming: 7 bases; J trimming: 2 bases; junction bases outside the gene matches: 3. CDR3 in DNA: TGTGCCAGCACAAGACTAGCGGGAGCCTACAATGAGCAGTTCTTC. This encodes CASTRLAGAYNEQFF.

The CDR3 is CASSRLAGGKFGYTF. The DNA of the CDR3 is TGTGCCAGCAGCCGGTTGGCAGGGGGCAAGTTTGGCTACACCTTC. The V gene is TRBV5-6, the J gene TRBJ1-2; 8 nucleotides align to TRBD1. Losses at the gene ends were 4 bases for V and 7 bases for J; bases not matched to a gene: 12. Per the germline V gene, CDR1 is SGHDT and CDR2 is YYEEEE. This CDR3 comprises 15 residues.

This chain connects TRBV18 to TRBJ2-5; TRBD2 aligns across 13 bases. This CDR3 has 16 amino acids. J was trimmed by 2 bases and V by 4 bases; bases with no gene match: 4. The germline V gene has CDR1 KGHSH and CDR2 LQKENI. The chain's CDR3 is CASSRLLAGGQETQYF. CDR3 coding DNA: TGTGCCAGCTCACGATTACTAGCGGGAGGGCAAGAGACCCAGTACTTC.

This chain uses TRBV2 with TRBJ1-5; no firm D call. V was shortened by 4 bases and J by 7 bases, with 11 bases between the two germline ends. The CDR3 loop spans 13 amino acids. Germline values: CDR1 SNHLY, CDR2 FYNNEI. The CDR3 region has the DNA TGTGCCAGCAGTGTCTTTCCAAGCCAGCCCCAGCATTTT. Translating gives CASSVFPSQPQHF.

This clone was observed a few times. This sequence joins TRBV5-1 and TRBJ2-3, with 9 bases lining up with TRBD1. In germline, CDR1 is SGHRS, CDR2 YFSETQ. The V gene end was trimmed by 2 bases and the J gene end by 5 bases; junction bases not matched to a gene: 3. CDR3 length equals 14 residues. The CDR3 spells CASSFGTGKDTQYF. The CDR3 coding sequence is TGCGCCAGCAGCTTCGGGACAGGGAAAGATACGCAGTATTTT. Looking up the rest from reference TRBV5-1 and TRBJ2-3 gives the full variable domain: KAGVTQTPRYLIKTRGQQVTLSCSPISGHRSVSWYQQTPGQGLQFLFEYFSETQRNKGNFPGRFSGRQFSNSRSEMNVSTLELGDSALYLCASSFGTGKDTQYFGPGTRLTVL.

This chain links TRBV12-5 with TRBJ1-2; 8 bases fit TRBD1. With V trimmed by 1 base and J by 8 bases, 6 bases remained unmatched. This CDR3 comprises 14 residues. Looked up from germline, CDR1 is LGHNT and CDR2 is FRNRAP. The CDR3 loop reads CASGLAGQGVGYTF. Here the CDR3 DNA reads TGTGCTAGTGGTTTGGCTGGACAGGGCGTGGGCTACACCTTC.

The genes are TRBV20-1 and TRBJ1-6; D uncertain. Germline lookup yields CDR1 DFQATT and CDR2 SNEGSKA (reference sequence). CDR3 size: 14 residues. The V gene lost 3 bases and the J gene lost 7 bases, with 13 bases spanning the gap. The CDR3 region is CSASREVPNSPLHF. DNA for the CDR3: TGCAGTGCTAGTCGGGAAGTTCCGAATTCACCCCTCCACTTT.

The chain is built from TRBV11-2 and TRBJ1-2; 7 bases fit TRBD1. Germline V CDR1 and CDR2: SGHAT, FQNNGV. V dropped 0 bases and J dropped 4; count of bases not matched to a gene: 8. This CDR3 comprises 16 residues. For the CDR3, the DNA is TGTGCCAGCAGCTTAGACATCCAGGGGGGAATCTATGGCTACACCTTC. Translation gives CASSLDIQGGIYGYTF.

The V and J genes are TRBV12-3 or TRBV12-4 and TRBJ1-2; D uncertain. Trimming took 10 bases from V and 4 from J, leaving 13 bases between them. This CDR3 is 12 amino acids long. CDR3 bases: TGTGCCACCCTCTTCGGAGTCTATGGCTACACCTTC. Translated, it gives CATLFGVYGYTF.

V and J are TRBV24-1 and TRBJ2-1; 11 bases are a match to TRBD1. CDR3 length equals 17 residues. Germline V lookup: CDR1 KGHDR, CDR2 SFDVKD. With V trimmed by 3 bases and J by 3 bases, 6 bases remained unmatched. The CDR3 spells CATSDPSGTGGYNEQFF. The CDR3 DNA sequence: TGTGCCACCAGTGATCCCTCCGGGACAGGGGGCTACAATGAGCAGTTCTTC.

The chain joins TRBV6-2 or TRBV6-3 to TRBJ2-7; D gene uncertain. CDR3 size: 15 residues. Trimming stripped 4 bases from V and 7 bases from J, with 20 bases between. The germline V gene has CDR1 MNHEY and CDR2 SVGEGT. Written as DNA, the CDR3 is TGTGCCAGCAGTTCTCCAACCAGGTCGGTCTGGGAGCAGTACTTC. It translates to CASSSPTRSVWEQYF.

The CDR3 bases are TGTGCCTGGAGTACGACAGGGGCCGGAGAAAAACTGTTTTTT. Residues: CAWSTTGAGEKLFF. The rearrangement uses TRBV30 and TRBJ1-4; 8 bases fit TRBD1. Germline V gene data show CDR1 as GTSNPN and CDR2 as SVGIG (reference sequence). The CDR3 totals 14 residues. V trimming: 2 bases; J trimming: 8 bases; junction bases outside the gene matches: 7.

This clone was seen more than once but under ten times. V usage is TRBV11-3 and J usage is TRBJ1-2; D gene uncertain. The CDR3 is 18 residues long. V lost 0 bases and J lost 0, with 17 bases in between. Germline-derived CDR1 and CDR2 are SGHNT and YENEEA. CDR3 protein: CASSLERYLNGTNYGYTF. In DNA, the CDR3 is TGTGCCAGCAGCTTAGAACGGTATCTAAATGGTACTAACTATGGCTACACCTTC.

This clone was seen a few times. V usage is TRBV18 and J usage is TRBJ2-7, with 9 bases matching TRBD1. This CDR3 region has 14 residues. CDR1 and CDR2 from the germline V gene are KGHSH and LQKENI. V lost 4 bases, J lost 4 bases, and 5 bases stayed unmatched. The CDR3 region is CASSLGQGLYEQYF. The CDR3 bases are TGTGCCAGCTCACTGGGACAGGGACTATACGAGCAGTACTTC.

The CDR3 spells CASSPPTTSPLHF. CDR3 nucleotides: TGTGCCAGCAGTCCCCCGACTACGTCACCCCTCCACTTT. J is TRBJ1-6 and V is TRBV12-3 or TRBV12-4; no clear D gene. Between the trimmed V and J ends, which lost 5 bases and 10 bases, there was a span of 12 bases. CDR3 length equals 13 residues.

V usage is TRBV4-3 and J usage is TRBJ1-3; TRBD1 aligns across 7 bases. V lost 5 bases to trimming and J lost 7 bases; unmatched junction nucleotides: 17. This CDR3 region has 17 residues. Per germline, CDR1 LGHNA and CDR2 YSLEER. The CDR3: CASSEQTGPVFWNTIYF. In nucleotides, the CDR3 is TGCGCCAGCAGCGAACAGACAGGGCCCGTATTCTGGAACACCATATATTTT.

This clone has just one count. The chain has TRBV7-6 and TRBJ2-7, with a weak D call TRBD1 (6 bases). Trimming removed 4 bases at V and 1 base at J, with 14 bases between. Germline V CDR1 and CDR2: SGHVS, FNYEAQ. The CDR3 runs 15 residues. CDR3 region: CASSSPGQGSYEQYF. Here the CDR3 DNA reads TGTGCCAGCAGCTCTCCGGGACAAGGATCCTACGAGCAGTACTTC. Drawing the rest from reference TRBV7-6 and TRBJ2-7, the complete variable domain is GAGVSQSPRYKVTKRGQDVALRCDPISGHVSLYWYRQALGQGPEFLTYFNYEAQQDKSGLPNDRFSAERPEGSISTLTIQRTEQRDSAMYRCASSSPGQGSYEQYFGPGTRLTVT.

With respect to this clone: Within the sample, other DNA sequences also encode this same CDR3. The chain joins TRBV18 to TRBJ1-1, with D uncertain. Germline V lookup: CDR1 KGHSH, CDR2 LQKENI. The CDR3 is made up of 14 amino acids. Trimming removed 3 bases at V and 2 bases at J, with 10 bases between. The CDR3 DNA follows: TGTGCCAGCTCACCCCAACGGGGTAACACTGAAGCTTTCTTT. It encodes CASSPQRGNTEAFF. The whole variable domain, remainder taken from reference TRBV18 and TRBJ1-1, is NAGVMQNPRHLVRRRGQEARLRCSPMKGHSHVYWYRQLPEEGLKFMVYLQKENIIDESGMPKERFSAEFPKEGPSILRIQQVVRGDSAAYFCASSPQRGNTEAFFGQGTRLTVV.

The rearrangement uses TRBV10-3 and TRBJ2-5; a possible D gene is TRBD2 (6 bases). Trimming shortened V by 5 bases and J by 3 bases, and 10 bases separated the two germline ends. The CDR3 covers 13 residues. Germline-derived CDR1 and CDR2 are ENHRY and SYGVKD. The CDR3 region is CAISRGAEETQYF. CDR3 coding DNA: TGTGCCATCAGTCGCGGGGCGGAAGAGACCCAGTACTTC.

In this sample, this clone turned up a few times. CDR3 sequence: CASSPGQGNYGYTF. CDR3 sequence (DNA): TGTGCCAGCAGCCCCGGACAGGGCAACTATGGCTACACCTTC. This chain links TRBV6-2 or TRBV6-3 with TRBJ1-2, with 8 bases matching TRBD1. This CDR3 contains 14 residues. V trimming: 6 bases; J trimming: 2 bases; junction bases outside the gene matches: 5. CDR1 MNHEY and CDR2 SVGEGT come from the germline V gene.

The V and J genes are TRBV27 and TRBJ1-2; no firm D call. V lost 5 bases, J lost 4 bases, and 11 bases lay in between. This CDR3 spans 13 amino acids. CDR1 and CDR2 from the germline V gene are MNHEY and SMNVEV (reference sequence). The CDR3 DNA follows: TGTGCCAGCAGTGAACTACAAGGCTATGGCTACACCTTC. Translating it yields CASSELQGYGYTF.

Comments on this clone: The sample has other DNA sequences that encode this CDR3 too. The CDR3 DNA reads TGCGCCAGCAGCTTGGGTGGCGGGAGAGACAATGAGCAGTTCTTC. Translated, it gives CASSLGGGRDNEQFF. The V and J genes are TRBV5-1 and TRBJ2-1; TRBD2 aligns across 7 bases. Germline-derived CDR1 and CDR2 are SGHRS and YFSETQ. The length of the CDR3 is 15 residues. J gave up 5 bases and V 0 bases, and 5 bases lay outside the gene matches.

The rearrangement uses TRBV27 and TRBJ2-2; the match to TRBD2 covers 13 bases. Germline V lookup: CDR1 MNHEY, CDR2 SMNVEV (reference sequence). V lost 4 bases and J lost 6; bases outside the gene matches: 5. The CDR3 loop spans 16 amino acids. The CDR3 DNA sequence: TGTGCCAGCAGTTCGAGACTAGCGGGAGGCGCCGGGGAGCTGTTTTTT. Protein: CASSSRLAGGAGELFF.

The chain combines TRBV19 with TRBJ1-3; the match to TRBD1 covers 7 bases. Trimming cost V 7 bases and J 4 bases; bases outside gene matches: 10. The CDR3 runs 15 residues. Germline lookup yields CDR1 LNHDA and CDR2 SQIVND (reference sequence). The CDR3 sequence is CASTTWPGQGNTIYF. CDR3 bases: TGTGCCAGTACCACATGGCCGGGACAGGGAAACACCATATATTTT.

The chain links TRBV27 to TRBJ1-5; D gene uncertain. The CDR3 sequence is 15 residues long. Trimming shortened V by 4 bases and J by 0 bases, and 10 bases separated the two germline ends. Germline lookup yields CDR1 MNHEY and CDR2 SMNVEV (reference sequence). The CDR3 spells CASSSGIYSNQPQHF. The CDR3, as DNA: TGTGCCAGCAGTTCAGGAATATATAGCAATCAGCCCCAGCATTTT.

This clone was observed a few times. The CDR3, as DNA: TGTGCCAGCGGTCCTCTAGGGGGCGGCACAGATACGCAGTATTTT. Translating it yields CASGPLGGGTDTQYF. The chain uses TRBV28 and TRBJ2-3; 7 bases agree with TRBD1. Germline-derived CDR1 and CDR2 are MDHEN and SYDVKM. This CDR3 is built from 15 residues. V trimming: 8 bases; J trimming: 1 base; junction bases outside the gene matches: 9.